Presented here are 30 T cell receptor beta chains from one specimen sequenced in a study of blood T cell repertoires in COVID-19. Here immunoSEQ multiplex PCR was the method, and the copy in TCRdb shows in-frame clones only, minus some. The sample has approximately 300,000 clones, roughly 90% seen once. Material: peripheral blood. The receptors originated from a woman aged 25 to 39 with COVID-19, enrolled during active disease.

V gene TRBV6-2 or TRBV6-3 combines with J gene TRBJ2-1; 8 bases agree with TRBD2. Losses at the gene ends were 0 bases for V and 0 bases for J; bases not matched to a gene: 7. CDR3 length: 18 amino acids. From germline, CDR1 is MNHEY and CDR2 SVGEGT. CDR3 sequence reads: CASSYSNLAGSSYNEQFF. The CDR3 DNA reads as TGTGCCAGCAGTTACTCGAACCTAGCGGGCTCCTCCTACAATGAGCAGTTCTTC.

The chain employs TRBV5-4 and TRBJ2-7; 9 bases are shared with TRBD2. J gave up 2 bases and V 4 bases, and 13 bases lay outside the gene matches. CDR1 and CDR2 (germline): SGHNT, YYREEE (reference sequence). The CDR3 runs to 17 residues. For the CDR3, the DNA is TGTGCCAGCAGCGGTGCTTTTTCATCTAGCGGGACCTACGAGCAGTACTTC. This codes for CASSGAFSSSGTYEQYF.

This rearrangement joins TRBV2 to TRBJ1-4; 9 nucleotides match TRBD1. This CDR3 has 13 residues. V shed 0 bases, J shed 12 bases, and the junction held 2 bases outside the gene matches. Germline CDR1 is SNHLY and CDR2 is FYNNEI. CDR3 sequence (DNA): TGTGCCAGCAGTGAAGCGCGACAGGGGGAACTGTTTTTT. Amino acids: CASSEARQGELFF.

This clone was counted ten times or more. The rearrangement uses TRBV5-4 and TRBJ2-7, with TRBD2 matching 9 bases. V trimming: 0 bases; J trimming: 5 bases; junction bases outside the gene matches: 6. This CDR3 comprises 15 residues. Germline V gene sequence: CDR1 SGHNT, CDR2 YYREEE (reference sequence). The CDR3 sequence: CASSLEPASGNEQYF. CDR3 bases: TGTGCCAGCAGCTTGGAACCGGCTAGCGGGAACGAGCAGTACTTC. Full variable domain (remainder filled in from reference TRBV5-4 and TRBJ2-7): ETGVTQSPTHLIKTRGQQVTLRCSSQSGHNTVSWYQQALGQGPQFIFQYYREEENGRGNFPPRFSGLQFPNYSSELNVNALELDDSALYLCASSLEPASGNEQYFGPGTRLTVT.

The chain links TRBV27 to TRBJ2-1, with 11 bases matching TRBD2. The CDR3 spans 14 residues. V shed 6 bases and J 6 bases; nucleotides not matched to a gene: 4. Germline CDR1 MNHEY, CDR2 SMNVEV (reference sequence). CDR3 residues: CASRLAGGPNEQFF. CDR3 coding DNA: TGTGCCAGCAGGTTAGCGGGAGGGCCCAATGAGCAGTTCTTC.

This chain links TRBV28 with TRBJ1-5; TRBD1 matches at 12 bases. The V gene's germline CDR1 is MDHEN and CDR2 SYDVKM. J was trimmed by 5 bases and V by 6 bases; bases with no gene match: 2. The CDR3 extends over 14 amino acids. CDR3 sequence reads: CASRGTGGDQPQHF. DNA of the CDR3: TGTGCCAGCAGGGGGACAGGGGGCGATCAGCCCCAGCATTTT.

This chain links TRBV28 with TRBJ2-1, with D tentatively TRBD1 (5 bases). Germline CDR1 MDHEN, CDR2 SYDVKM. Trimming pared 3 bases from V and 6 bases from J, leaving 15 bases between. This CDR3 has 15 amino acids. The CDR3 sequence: CASSLGQALGNEQFF. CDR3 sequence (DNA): TGTGCCAGCAGTTTGGGGCAGGCCTTGGGCAATGAGCAGTTCTTC.

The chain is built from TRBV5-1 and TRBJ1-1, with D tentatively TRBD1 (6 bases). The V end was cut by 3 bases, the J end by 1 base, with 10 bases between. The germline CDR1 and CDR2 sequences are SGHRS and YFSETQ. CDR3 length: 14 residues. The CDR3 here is CASSSGQKNTEAFF. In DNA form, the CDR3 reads TGCGCCAGCAGCTCTGGACAGAAGAACACTGAAGCTTTCTTT.

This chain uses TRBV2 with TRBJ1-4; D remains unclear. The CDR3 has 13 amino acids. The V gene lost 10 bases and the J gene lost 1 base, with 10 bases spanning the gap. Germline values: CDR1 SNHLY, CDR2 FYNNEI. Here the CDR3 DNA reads TGTGCCAAGGAGGGCAGAACTAATGAAAAACTGTTTTTT. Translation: CAKEGRTNEKLFF.

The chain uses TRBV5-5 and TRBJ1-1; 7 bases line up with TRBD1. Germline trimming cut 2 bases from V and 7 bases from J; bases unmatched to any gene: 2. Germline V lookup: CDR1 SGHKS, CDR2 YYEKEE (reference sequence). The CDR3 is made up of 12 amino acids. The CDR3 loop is CASSFRQGEAFF. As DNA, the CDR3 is TGTGCCAGCAGCTTTCGACAGGGTGAAGCTTTCTTT.

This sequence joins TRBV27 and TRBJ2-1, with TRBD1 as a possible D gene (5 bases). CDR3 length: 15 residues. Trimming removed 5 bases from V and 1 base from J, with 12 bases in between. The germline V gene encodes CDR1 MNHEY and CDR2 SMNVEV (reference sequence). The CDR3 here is CASSRGTKSYNEQFF. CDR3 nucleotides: TGTGCCAGCAGTAGGGGCACAAAGTCCTACAATGAGCAGTTCTTC.

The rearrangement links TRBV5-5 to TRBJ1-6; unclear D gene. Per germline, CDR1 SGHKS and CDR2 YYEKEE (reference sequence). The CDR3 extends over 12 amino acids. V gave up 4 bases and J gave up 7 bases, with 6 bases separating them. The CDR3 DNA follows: TGTGCCAGCAGCCTCAGGAATTCACCCCTCCACTTT. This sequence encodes CASSLRNSPLHF.

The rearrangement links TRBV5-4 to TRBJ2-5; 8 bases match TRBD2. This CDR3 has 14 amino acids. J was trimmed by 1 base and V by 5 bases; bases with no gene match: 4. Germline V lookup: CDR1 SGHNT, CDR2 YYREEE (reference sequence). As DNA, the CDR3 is TGTGCCAGCAGACCTACTAGCGGCCAAGAGACCCAGTACTTC. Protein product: CASRPTSGQETQYF. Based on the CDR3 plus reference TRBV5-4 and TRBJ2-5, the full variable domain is ETGVTQSPTHLIKTRGQQVTLRCSSQSGHNTVSWYQQALGQGPQFIFQYYREEENGRGNFPPRFSGLQFPNYSSELNVNALELDDSALYLCASRPTSGQETQYFGPGTRLLVL.

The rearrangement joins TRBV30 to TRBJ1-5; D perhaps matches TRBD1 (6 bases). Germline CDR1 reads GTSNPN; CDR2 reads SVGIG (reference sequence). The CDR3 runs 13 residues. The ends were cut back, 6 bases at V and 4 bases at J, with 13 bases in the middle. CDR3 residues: CACSDRSNQPQHF. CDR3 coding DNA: TGTGCCTGTTCGGACAGATCTAATCAGCCCCAGCATTTT.

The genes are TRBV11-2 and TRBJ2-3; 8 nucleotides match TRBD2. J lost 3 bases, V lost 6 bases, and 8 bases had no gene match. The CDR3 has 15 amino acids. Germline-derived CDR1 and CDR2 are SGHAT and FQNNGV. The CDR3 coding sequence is TGTGCCAGCAGTCCCGGACTAGCTTTTACAGATACGCAGTATTTT. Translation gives CASSPGLAFTDTQYF.

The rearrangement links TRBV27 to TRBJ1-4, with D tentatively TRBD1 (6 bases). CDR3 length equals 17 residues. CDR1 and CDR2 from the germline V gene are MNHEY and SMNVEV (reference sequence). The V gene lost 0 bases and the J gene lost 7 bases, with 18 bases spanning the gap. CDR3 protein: CASSLSGWGGQSEKLFF. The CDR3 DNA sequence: TGTGCCAGCAGTTTATCGGGCTGGGGTGGACAGTCTGAAAAACTGTTTTTT.

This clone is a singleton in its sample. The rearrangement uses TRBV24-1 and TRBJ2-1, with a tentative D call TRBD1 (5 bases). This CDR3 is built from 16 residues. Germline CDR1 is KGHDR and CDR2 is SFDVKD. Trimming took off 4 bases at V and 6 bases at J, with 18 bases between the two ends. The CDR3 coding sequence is TGTGCCACCAGTGACCAAAGAGGTGGGGCCCTCAATGAGCAGTTCTTC. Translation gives CATSDQRGGALNEQFF.

CDR3 nucleotide sequence: TGTGCCAGCAGTTACCTGGCAGGGGAAAGGTACGAGCAGTACTTC. Protein sequence: CASSYLAGERYEQYF. This rearrangement joins TRBV6-5 to TRBJ2-7; a weak D match, TRBD1 (6 bases). Germline V CDR1 and CDR2: MNHEY, SVGAGI. V gave up 2 bases and J gave up 4 bases, with 15 bases separating them. The CDR3 has 15 amino acids.

The CDR3 loop reads CAISGAVDNSPLHF. The CDR3 DNA reads TGTGCCATCAGTGGGGCAGTAGATAATTCACCCCTCCACTTT. This chain uses TRBV10-3 with TRBJ1-6; the D is unclear. CDR1 is ENHRY and CDR2 is SYGVKD in the germline V gene. This CDR3 comprises 14 residues. The germline V and J ends were trimmed by 4 bases and 5 bases, with 9 bases remaining between them.

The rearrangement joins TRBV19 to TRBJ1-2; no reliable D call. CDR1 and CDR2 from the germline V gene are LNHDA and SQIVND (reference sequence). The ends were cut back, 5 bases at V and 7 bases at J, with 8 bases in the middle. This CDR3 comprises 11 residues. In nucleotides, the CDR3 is TGTGCCAGTAGTCTGGGCGTTGGCTACACCTTC. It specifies CASSLGVGYTF.

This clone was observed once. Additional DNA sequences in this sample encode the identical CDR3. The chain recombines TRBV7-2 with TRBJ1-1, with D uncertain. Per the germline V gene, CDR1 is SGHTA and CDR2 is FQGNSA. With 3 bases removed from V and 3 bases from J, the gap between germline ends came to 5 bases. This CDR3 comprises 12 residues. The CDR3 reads CASSFSDTEAFF. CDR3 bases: TGTGCCAGCAGCTTCTCAGACACTGAAGCTTTCTTT.

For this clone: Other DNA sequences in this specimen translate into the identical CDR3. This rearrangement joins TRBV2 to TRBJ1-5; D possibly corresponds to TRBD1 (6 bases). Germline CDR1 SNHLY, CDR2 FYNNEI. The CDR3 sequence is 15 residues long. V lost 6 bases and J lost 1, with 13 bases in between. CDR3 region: CASREQGGSNQPQHF. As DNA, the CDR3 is TGTGCCAGCAGGGAACAGGGAGGGAGCAATCAGCCCCAGCATTTT.

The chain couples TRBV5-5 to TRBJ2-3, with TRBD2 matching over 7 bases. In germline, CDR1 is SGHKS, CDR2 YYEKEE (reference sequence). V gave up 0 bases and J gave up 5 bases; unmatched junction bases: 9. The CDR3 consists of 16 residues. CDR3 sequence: CASSLGARWEGDTQYF. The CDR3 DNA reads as TGTGCCAGCAGCTTGGGGGCAAGGTGGGAGGGAGATACGCAGTATTTT.

CDR3 in amino acids: CASSRLPGGTRTEAFF. In DNA form, the CDR3 reads TGTGCCAGCAGCCGCTTACCGGGGGGAACCAGGACTGAAGCTTTCTTT. The V gene is TRBV14, the J gene TRBJ1-1; a weak D match, TRBD1 (5 bases). This CDR3 has 16 residues. Trimming shortened V by 4 bases and J by 5 bases, and 20 bases separated the two germline ends. CDR1 is SGHDN and CDR2 is FVKESK in the germline V gene. Combining the CDR3 with reference TRBV14 and TRBJ1-1 gives the whole variable domain EAGVTQFPSHSVIEKGQTVTLRCDPISGHDNLYWYRRVMGKEIKFLLHFVKESKQDESGMPNNRFLAERTGGTYSTLKVQPAELEDSGVYFCASSRLPGGTRTEAFFGQGTRLTVV.

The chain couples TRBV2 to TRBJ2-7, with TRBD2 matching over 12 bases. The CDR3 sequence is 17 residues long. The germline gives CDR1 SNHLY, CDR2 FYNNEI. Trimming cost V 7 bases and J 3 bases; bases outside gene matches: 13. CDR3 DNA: TGTGCCAGCACATTCACTAGCGGGAGGCCTCTCCACTACGAGCAGTACTTC. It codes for CASTFTSGRPLHYEQYF.

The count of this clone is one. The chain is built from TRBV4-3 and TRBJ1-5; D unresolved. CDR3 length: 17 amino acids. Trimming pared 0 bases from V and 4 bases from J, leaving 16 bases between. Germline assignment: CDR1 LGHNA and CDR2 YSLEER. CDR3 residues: CASSQERVSGHNQPQHF. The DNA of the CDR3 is TGCGCCAGCAGCCAAGAACGAGTGTCAGGTCATAATCAGCCCCAGCATTTT.

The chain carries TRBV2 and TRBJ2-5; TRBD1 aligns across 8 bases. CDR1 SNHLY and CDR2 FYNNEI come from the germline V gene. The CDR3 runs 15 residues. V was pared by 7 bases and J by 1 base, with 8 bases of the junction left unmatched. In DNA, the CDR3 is TGTGCCAGCAACCGACCCGACAGGGGCCAAGAGACCCAGTACTTC. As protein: CASNRPDRGQETQYF.

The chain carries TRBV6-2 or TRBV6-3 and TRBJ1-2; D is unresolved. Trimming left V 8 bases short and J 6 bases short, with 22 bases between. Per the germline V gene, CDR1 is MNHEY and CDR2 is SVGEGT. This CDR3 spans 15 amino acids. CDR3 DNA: TGTGCCAGCCGCCAACCCGGGGAGACGGCTAATGGCTACACCTTC. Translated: CASRQPGETANGYTF.

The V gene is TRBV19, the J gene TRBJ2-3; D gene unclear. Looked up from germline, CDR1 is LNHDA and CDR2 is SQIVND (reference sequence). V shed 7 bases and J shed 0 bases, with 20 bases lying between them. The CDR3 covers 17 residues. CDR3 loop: CASTPVAVLTSTDTQYF. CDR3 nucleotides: TGTGCCAGTACCCCCGTCGCGGTCTTGACTAGCACAGATACGCAGTATTTT.

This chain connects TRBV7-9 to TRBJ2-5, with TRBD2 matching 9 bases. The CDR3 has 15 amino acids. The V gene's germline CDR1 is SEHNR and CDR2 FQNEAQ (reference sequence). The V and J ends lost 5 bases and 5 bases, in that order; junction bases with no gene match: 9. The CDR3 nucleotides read TGTGCCAGCAGCCGCCGGCGACTAGCGGTGGAGACCCAGTACTTC. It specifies CASSRRRLAVETQYF.